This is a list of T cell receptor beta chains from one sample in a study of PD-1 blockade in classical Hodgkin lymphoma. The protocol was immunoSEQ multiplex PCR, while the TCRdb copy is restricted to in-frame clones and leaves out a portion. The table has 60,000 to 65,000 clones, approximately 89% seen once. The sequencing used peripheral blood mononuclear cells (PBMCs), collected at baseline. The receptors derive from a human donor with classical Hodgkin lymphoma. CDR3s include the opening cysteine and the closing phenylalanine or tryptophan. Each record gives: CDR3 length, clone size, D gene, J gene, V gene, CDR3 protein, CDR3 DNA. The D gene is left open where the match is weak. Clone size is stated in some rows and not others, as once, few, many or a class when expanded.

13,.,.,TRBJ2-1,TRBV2,CASSETAYNEQFF,TGTGCCAGCAGTGAGACAGCGTACAATGAGCAGTTCTTC
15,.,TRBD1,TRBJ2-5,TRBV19,CASSGTDLGQETQYF,TGTGCCAGTAGTGGGACAGATTTAGGGCAAGAGACCCAGTACTTC
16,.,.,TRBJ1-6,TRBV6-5,CASSFPTESPNSPLHF,TGTGCCAGCAGTTTCCCAACAGAAAGCCCTAATTCACCCCTCCACTTT
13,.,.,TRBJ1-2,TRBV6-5,CASSYSPNYGYTF,TGTGCCAGCAGTTACTCCCCGAACTATGGCTACACCTTC
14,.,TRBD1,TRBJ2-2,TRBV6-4,CASSDSGGAGELFF,TGTGCCAGCAGTGACTCAGGGGGCGCCGGGGAGCTGTTTTTT
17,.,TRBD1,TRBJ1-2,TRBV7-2,CASSLVVSGTGNYGYTF,TGTGCCAGCAGCTTAGTGGTCTCCGGGACAGGGAACTATGGCTACACCTTC
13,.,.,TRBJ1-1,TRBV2,CASSVSLTAQAFF,TGTGCCAGCAGTGTGTCTTTGACAGCCCAAGCTTTCTTT
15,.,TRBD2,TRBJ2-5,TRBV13,CASSVSGGARETQYF,TGTGCCAGCAGCGTTAGCGGGGGGGCTCGGGAGACCCAGTACTTC
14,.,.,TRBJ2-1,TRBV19,CASGTQSSYNEQFF,TGTGCCAGTGGAACCCAGAGCTCCTACAATGAGCAGTTCTTC
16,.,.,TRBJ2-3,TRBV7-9,CASSLSIPGSTDTQYF,TGTGCCAGCAGCTTATCTATCCCGGGGAGCACAGATACGCAGTATTTT
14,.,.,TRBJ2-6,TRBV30,CAWMARNGANVLTF,TGTGCCTGGATGGCGCGGAATGGGGCCAACGTCCTGACTTTC
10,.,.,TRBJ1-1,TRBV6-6,CASTPEAAFF,TGTGCCAGCACCCCAGAAGCAGCTTTCTTT
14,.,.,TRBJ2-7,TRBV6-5,CASSYSQSTYEQYF,TGTGCCAGCAGTTACTCCCAGTCGACCTACGAGCAGTACTTC
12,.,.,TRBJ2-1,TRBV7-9,CASSLDLGEQFF,TGTGCCAGCAGCTTAGATCTCGGAGAGCAGTTCTTC
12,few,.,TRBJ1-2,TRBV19,CASSMSSAGYTF,TGTGCCAGTAGTATGAGTAGCGCTGGCTACACCTTC
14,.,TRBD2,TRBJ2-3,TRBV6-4,CASSQRGGTDTQYF,TGTGCCAGCAGCCAACGGGGGGGCACAGATACGCAGTATTTT
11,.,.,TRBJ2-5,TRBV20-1,CSEGRGETQYF,TGCAGTGAGGGGCGAGGAGAGACCCAGTACTTC
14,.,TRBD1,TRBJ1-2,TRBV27,CASSLGTGYGGYTF,TGTGCCAGCAGTCTGGGGACAGGCTACGGGGGCTACACCTTC
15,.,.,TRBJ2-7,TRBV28,CASSLRGIRRYEQYF,TGTGCCAGCAGTTTACGGGGAATTCGAAGGTACGAGCAGTACTTC
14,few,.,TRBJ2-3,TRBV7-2,CASSPSHSTDTQYF,TGTGCCAGCAGCCCCTCCCATAGCACAGATACGCAGTATTTT
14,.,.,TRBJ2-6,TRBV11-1,CASSHRAGANVLTF,TGTGCCAGCAGCCACAGGGCTGGGGCCAACGTCCTGACTTTC
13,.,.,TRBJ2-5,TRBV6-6,CASSPTEAETQYF,TGTGCCAGCAGTCCAACCGAGGCTGAGACCCAGTACTTC
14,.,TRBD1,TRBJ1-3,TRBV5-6,CASSFDRGGNTIYF,TGTGCCAGCAGCTTTGACAGGGGTGGAAACACCATATATTTT
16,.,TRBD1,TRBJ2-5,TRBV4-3,CASSHSGQGGQETQYF,TGCGCCAGCAGCCACTCCGGACAGGGGGGGCAAGAGACCCAGTACTTC
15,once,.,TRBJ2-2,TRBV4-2,CASSQSQGQTGELFF,TGTGCCAGCAGCCAATCCCAGGGTCAAACCGGGGAGCTGTTTTTT
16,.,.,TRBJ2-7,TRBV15,CATSRDSPGSTYEQYF,TGTGCCACCAGCAGAGATAGTCCGGGGAGTACCTACGAGCAGTACTTC
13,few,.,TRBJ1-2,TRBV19,CASSGGANYGYTF,TGTGCCAGTAGCGGGGGCGCGAACTATGGCTACACCTTC
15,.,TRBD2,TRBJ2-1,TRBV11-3,CASSQGLAGFNEQFF,TGTGCCAGCAGCCAGGGACTAGCGGGGTTTAATGAGCAGTTCTTC
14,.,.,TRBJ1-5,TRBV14,CASSQRGATQPQHF,TGTGCCAGCAGCCAAAGAGGGGCCACTCAGCCCCAGCATTTT
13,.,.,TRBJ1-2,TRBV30,CAWSVSQGSGYTF,TGTGCCTGGAGTGTGTCCCAGGGGTCTGGCTACACCTTC
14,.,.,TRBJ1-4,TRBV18,CASSPRQDNEKLFF,TGTGCCAGCTCACCACGACAGGATAATGAAAAACTGTTTTTT
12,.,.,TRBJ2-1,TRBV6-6,CASSLQDNEQFF,TGTGCCAGCAGTCTACAAGACAATGAGCAGTTCTTC
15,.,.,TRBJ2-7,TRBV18,CASSSTGSNIYEQYF,TGTGCCAGCTCATCGACCGGGAGCAACATCTACGAGCAGTACTTC
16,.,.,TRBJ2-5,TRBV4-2,CASSQDVASSQETQYF,TGTGCCAGCAGCCAAGATGTAGCTAGCAGCCAAGAGACCCAGTACTTC
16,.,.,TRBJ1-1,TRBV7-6,CASSLWTALMNTEAFF,TGTGCCAGCAGCCTTTGGACGGCACTTATGAACACTGAAGCTTTCTTT
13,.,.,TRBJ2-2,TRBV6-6,CASSYGRVGELFF,TGTGCCAGCAGTTACGGGAGAGTCGGGGAGCTGTTTTTT
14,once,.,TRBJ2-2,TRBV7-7,CASSLVENTGELFF,TGTGCCAGCAGCTTAGTTGAGAACACCGGGGAGCTGTTTTTT